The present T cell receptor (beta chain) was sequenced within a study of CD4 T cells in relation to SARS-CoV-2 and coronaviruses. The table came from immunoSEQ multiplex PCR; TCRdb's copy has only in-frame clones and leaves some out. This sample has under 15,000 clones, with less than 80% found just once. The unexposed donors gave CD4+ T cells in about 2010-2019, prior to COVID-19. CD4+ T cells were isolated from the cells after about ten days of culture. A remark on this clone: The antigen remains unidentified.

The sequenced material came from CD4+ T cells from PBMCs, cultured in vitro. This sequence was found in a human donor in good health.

The CDR3: CASSQVFRSYEQYF. In DNA form, the CDR3 reads TGTGCCAGCAGCCAAGTATTCAGATCCTACGAGCAGTACTTC. The chain recombines TRBV14 with TRBJ2-7, with D unresolved. V was trimmed by 1 base and J by 1 base, leaving 8 bases between them. In germline, CDR1 is SGHDN, CDR2 FVKESK. This CDR3 comprises 14 residues.